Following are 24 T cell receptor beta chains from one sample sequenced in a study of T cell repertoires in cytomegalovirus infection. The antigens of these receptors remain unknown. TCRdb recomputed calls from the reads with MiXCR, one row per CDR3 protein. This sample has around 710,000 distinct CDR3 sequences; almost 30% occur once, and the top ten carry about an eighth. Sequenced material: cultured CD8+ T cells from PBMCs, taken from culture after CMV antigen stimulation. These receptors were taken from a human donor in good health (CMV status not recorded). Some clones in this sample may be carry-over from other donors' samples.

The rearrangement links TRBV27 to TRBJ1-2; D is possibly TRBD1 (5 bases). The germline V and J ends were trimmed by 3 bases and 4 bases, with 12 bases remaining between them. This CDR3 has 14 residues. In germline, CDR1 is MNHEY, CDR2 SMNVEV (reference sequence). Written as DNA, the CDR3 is TGTGCCAGCAGTTTCGGGCAAGACAGCTATGGCTACACCTTC. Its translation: CASSFGQDSYGYTF.

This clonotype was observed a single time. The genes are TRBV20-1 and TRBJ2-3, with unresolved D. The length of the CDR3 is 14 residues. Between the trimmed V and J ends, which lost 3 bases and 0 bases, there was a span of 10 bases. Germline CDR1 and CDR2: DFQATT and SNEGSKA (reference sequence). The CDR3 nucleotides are TGCAGTGCTAGTGTGGATTTAAGCACAGATACGCAGTATTTT. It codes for CSASVDLSTDTQYF.

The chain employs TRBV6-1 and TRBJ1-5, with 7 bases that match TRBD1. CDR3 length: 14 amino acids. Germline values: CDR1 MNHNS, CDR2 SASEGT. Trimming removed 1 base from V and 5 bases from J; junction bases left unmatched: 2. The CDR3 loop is CASSEDTGDQPQHF. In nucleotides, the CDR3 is TGTGCCAGCAGTGAAGACACAGGGGATCAGCCCCAGCATTTT.

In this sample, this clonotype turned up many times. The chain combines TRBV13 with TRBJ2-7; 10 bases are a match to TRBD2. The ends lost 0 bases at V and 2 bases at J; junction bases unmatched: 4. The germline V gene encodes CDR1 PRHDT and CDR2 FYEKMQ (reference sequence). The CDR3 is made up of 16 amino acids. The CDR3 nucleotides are TGTGCCAGCAGCTTAGGCCGGACTAGCGGAACCTACGAGCAGTACTTC. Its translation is CASSLGRTSGTYEQYF.

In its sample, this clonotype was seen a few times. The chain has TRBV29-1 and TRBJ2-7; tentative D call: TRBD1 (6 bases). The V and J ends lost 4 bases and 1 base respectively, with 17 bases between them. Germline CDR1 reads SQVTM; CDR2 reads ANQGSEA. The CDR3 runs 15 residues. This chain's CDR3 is CSVAGYRDASYEQYF. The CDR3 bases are TGCAGCGTTGCGGGGTACAGGGACGCTTCCTACGAGCAGTACTTC.

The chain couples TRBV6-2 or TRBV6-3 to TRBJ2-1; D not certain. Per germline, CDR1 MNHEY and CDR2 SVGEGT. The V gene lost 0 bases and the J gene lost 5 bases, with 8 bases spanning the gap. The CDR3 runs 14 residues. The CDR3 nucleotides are TGTGCCAGCAGTTACTCGGGGAATAACAATGAGCAGTTCTTC. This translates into CASSYSGNNNEQFF.

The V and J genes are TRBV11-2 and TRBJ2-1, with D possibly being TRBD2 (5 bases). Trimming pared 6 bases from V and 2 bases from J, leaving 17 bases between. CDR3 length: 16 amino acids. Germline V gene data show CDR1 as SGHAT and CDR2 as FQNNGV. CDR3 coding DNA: TGTGCCAGCAGGCCCGCGAGCGGCCGAACCTACAATGAGCAGTTCTTC. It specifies CASRPASGRTYNEQFF.

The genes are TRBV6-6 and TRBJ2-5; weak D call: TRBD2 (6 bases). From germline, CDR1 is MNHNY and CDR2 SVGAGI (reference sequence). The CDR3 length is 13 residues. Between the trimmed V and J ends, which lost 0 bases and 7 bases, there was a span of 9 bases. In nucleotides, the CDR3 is TGTGCCAGCAGTTACTCCGGGGGATCGACCCAGTACTTC. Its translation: CASSYSGGSTQYF.

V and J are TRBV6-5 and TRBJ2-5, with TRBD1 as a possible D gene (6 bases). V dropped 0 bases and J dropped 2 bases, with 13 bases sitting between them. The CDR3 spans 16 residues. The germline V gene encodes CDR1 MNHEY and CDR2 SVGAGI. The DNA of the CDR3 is TGTGCCAGCAGTTACTCGAGGGTCGGGACACAAGAGACCCAGTACTTC. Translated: CASSYSRVGTQETQYF.

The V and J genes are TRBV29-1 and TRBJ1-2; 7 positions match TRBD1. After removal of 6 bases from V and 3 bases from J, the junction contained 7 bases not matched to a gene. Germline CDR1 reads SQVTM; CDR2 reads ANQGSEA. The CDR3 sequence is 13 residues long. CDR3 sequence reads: CSVETGWYYGYTF. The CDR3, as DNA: TGCAGCGTCGAGACAGGGTGGTACTATGGCTACACCTTC.

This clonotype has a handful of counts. The CDR3 here is CASSLEVMETQYF. Here the CDR3 DNA reads TGTGCCAGCAGTTTAGAGGTGATGGAGACCCAGTACTTC. The rearrangement links TRBV27 to TRBJ2-5; D call uncertain. The CDR3 runs to 13 residues. The germline CDR1 and CDR2 sequences are MNHEY and SMNVEV (reference sequence). V was shortened by 2 bases and J by 5 bases, with 9 bases between the two germline ends.

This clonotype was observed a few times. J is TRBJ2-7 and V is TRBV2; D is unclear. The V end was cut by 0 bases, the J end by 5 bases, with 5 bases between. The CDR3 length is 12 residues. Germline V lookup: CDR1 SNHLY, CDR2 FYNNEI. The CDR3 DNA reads TGTGCCAGCAGTGAAGCCTACAACGAGCAGTACTTC. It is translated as CASSEAYNEQYF.

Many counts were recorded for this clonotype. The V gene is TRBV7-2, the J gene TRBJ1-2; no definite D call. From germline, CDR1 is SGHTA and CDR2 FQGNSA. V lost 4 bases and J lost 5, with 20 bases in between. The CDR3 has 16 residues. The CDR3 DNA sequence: TGTGCCAGCAGCTCGATAGCCCCGGATGGGATATATGGCTACACCTTC. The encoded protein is CASSSIAPDGIYGYTF. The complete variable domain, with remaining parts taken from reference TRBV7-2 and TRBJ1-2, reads GAGVSQSPSNKVTEKGKDVELRCDPISGHTALYWYRQSLGQGLEFLIYFQGNSAPDKSGLPSDRFSAERTGGSVSTLTIQRTQQEDSAVYLCASSSIAPDGIYGYTFGSGTRLTVV.

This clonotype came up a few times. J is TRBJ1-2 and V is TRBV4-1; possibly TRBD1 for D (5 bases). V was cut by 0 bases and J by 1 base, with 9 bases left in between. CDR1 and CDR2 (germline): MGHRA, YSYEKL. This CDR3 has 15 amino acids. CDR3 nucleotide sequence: TGCGCCAGCAGCCAAGATGCGACAGATAACTATGGCTACACCTTC. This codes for CASSQDATDNYGYTF.

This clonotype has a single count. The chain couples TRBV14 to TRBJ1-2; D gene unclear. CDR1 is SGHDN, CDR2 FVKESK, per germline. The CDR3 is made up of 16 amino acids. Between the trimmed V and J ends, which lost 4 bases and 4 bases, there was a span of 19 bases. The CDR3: CASSPPIGNRLYGYTF. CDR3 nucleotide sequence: TGTGCCAGCAGCCCACCCATAGGAAACCGTCTCTATGGCTACACCTTC.

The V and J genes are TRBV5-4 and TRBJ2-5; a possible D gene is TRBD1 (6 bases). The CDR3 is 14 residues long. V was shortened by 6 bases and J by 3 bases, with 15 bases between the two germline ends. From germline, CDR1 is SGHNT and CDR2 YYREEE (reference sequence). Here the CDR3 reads CASNQQGRKETQYF. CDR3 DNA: TGTGCCAGCAACCAACAGGGAAGAAAAGAGACCCAGTACTTC.

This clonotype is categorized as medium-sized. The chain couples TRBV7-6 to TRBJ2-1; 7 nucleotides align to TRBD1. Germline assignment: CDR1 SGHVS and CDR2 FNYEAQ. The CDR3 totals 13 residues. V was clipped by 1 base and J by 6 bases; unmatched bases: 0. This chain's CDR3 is CASSLGDSNEQFF. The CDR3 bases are TGTGCCAGCAGCTTAGGGGACAGCAATGAGCAGTTCTTC. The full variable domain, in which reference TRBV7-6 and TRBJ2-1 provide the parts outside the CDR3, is GAGVSQSPRYKVTKRGQDVALRCDPISGHVSLYWYRQALGQGPEFLTYFNYEAQQDKSGLPNDRFSAERPEGSISTLTIQRTEQRDSAMYRCASSLGDSNEQFFGPGTRLTVL.

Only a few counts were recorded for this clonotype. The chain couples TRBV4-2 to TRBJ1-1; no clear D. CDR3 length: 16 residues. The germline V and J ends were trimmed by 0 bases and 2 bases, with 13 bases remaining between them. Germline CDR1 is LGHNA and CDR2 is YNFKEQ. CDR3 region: CASSQDPAEANTEAFF. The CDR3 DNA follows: TGTGCCAGCAGCCAAGATCCGGCGGAGGCTAACACTGAAGCTTTCTTT.

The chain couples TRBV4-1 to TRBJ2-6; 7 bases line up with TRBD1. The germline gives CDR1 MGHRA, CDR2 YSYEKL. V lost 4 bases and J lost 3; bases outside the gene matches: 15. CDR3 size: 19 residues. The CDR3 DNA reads TGCGCCAGCAGCCTTCTATGGCAGGGGGAATTCGGTGGGGCCAACGTCCTGACTTTC. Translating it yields CASSLLWQGEFGGANVLTF.

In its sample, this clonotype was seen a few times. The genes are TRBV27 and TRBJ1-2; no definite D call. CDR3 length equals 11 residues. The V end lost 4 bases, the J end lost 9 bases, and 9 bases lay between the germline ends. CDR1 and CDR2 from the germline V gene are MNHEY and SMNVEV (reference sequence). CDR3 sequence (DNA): TGTGCCAGCAGTTCCGGGCTTAGCTACACCTTC. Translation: CASSSGLSYTF.

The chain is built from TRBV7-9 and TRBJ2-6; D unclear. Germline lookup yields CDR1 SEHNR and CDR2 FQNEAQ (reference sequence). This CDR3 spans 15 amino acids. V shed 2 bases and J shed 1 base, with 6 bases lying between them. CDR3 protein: CASSLIESGANVLTF. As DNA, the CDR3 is TGTGCCAGCAGCTTAATTGAGTCTGGGGCCAACGTCCTGACTTTC.

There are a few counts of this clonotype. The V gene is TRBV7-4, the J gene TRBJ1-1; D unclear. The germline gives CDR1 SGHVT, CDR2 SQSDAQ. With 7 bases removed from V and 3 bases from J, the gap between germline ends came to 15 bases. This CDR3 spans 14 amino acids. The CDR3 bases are TGTGCCAGCACCCCAGTAGGTGGGCACACTGAAGCTTTCTTT. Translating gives CASTPVGGHTEAFF.

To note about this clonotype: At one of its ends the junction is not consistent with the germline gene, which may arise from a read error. CDR3 in amino acids: CANSYRDRLNEKLFF. In DNA, the CDR3 is TGTGCCAACAGCTACCGGGACAGACTTAATGAAAAACTGTTTTTT. The rearrangement joins TRBV7-6 to TRBJ1-4, with TRBD1 matching over 7 bases. The length of the CDR3 is 15 residues. CDR1 is SGHVS, CDR2 FNYEAQ, per germline.

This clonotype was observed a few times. The chain's CDR3 is CASGLVPGTEAFF. CDR3 nucleotides: TGTGCTAGTGGTTTGGTACCGGGCACTGAAGCTTTCTTT. The gene calls are TRBV12-5 and TRBJ1-1, with D uncertain. From germline, CDR1 is LGHNT and CDR2 FRNRAP. Trimming stripped 0 bases from V and 4 bases from J, with 6 bases between. The CDR3 totals 13 residues.